A selection of T cell receptor beta chains follows, all from one sample in a study of cytomegalovirus exposure and HLA in healthy donors. Produced via immunoSEQ multiplex PCR; TCRdb's table is partial and in-frame only. Here the sample spans about 200,000 clones, under 80% being singletons. The sample taken for sequencing was PBMCs. The origin of the receptors is a girl between 2 and 10 years old in good health and CMV-seronegative. Both conserved end residues are part of each CDR3. D genes are given only for firm matches. The size entry is marked missing in some rows and otherwise reads once, few, many or a size class.

NA TRBJ1-1 few TRBV2 TGTGCCAGCAGTAGGGGGGAAGCTTTCTTT CASSRGEAFF
NA TRBJ2-7 once TRBV6-6 TGTGCCAGTAGAGCGGCGGACGAGCAGTACTTC CASRAADEQYF
TRBD1 TRBJ1-1 NA TRBV27 TGTGCCAGCAGTCCCGTAGCCGGGACAGGGAGACTCTGGACTGAAGCTTTCTTT CASSPVAGTGRLWTEAFF
TRBD1 TRBJ1-1 NA TRBV5-4 TGTGCCAGCAGCGAATTTAAAGGGCGGGACAGTGAAGCTTTCTTT CASSEFKGRDSEAFF
NA TRBJ1-5 NA TRBV6-1 TGTGCCAGCAGTGACAGATATAGCAATCAGCCCCAGCATTTT CASSDRYSNQPQHF
NA TRBJ1-2 few TRBV27 TGTGCCAGCAGTTTAAACAGGGCCTATGGCTACACCTTC CASSLNRAYGYTF
NA TRBJ1-4 NA TRBV7-9 TGTGCCAGCAGCTCCGGTAAAGGGAGCCAAAAACTGTTTTTT CASSSGKGSQKLFF
NA TRBJ2-1 few TRBV5-1 TGCGCCAGCAGCTTAACTCCGGGCTCCTACAATGAGCAGTTCTTC CASSLTPGSYNEQFF
TRBD1 TRBJ1-4 NA TRBV7-2 TGTGCCAGCAGCTTGGGACAGATAAATGAAAAACTGTTTTTT CASSLGQINEKLFF
TRBD2 TRBJ2-3 NA TRBV9 TGTGCCAGCAGCGTAGGAACTAGCGGGGGGGGTGCAGATACGCAGTATTTT CASSVGTSGGGADTQYF
TRBD1 TRBJ1-4 NA TRBV5-1 TGCGCCAGCAGCCTTACAGGGGGCACAAGTAATGAAAAACTGTTTTTT CASSLTGGTSNEKLFF
NA TRBJ1-3 NA TRBV9 TGTGCCAGCAGCCAAACAGGGATTACGTCTGGAAACACCATATATTTT CASSQTGITSGNTIYF
NA TRBJ1-2 NA TRBV6-5 TGTGCCAGCAGCCTCCAATCAGGGAACTATGGCTACACCTTC CASSLQSGNYGYTF
TRBD1 TRBJ2-5 once TRBV7-6 TGTGCCAGCAGCCTCCAGGGGGTGAGCCAAGAGACCCAGTACTTC CASSLQGVSQETQYF
TRBD1 TRBJ1-1 NA TRBV2 TGTGCCAGCGGACAGGGTCGGAAGAACACTGAAGCTTTCTTT CASGQGRKNTEAFF
NA TRBJ2-7 NA TRBV2 TGTGCCAGCAGTGGGACAGTTGCCTACGAGCAGTACTTC CASSGTVAYEQYF
NA TRBJ1-6 NA TRBV6-1 TGTGCCAGCAGTGAAGGAGGTCTGGAGAGCTCACCCCTCCACTTT CASSEGGLESSPLHF
TRBD1 TRBJ2-7 NA TRBV19 TGTGCCAGTTCCACCCGGGACAGGGGTCGGGGGGAGCAGTACTTC CASSTRDRGRGEQYF
NA TRBJ2-5 NA TRBV5-5 TGTGCCAGCAGCTCAATGACAGGAGAGACCCAGTACTTC CASSSMTGETQYF
NA TRBJ2-1 NA TRBV4-2 TGTGCCAGCAGCCAAGATGCGGGGCTTGGGAATGAGCAGTTCTTC CASSQDAGLGNEQFF
TRBD1 TRBJ1-2 NA TRBV5-1 TGCGCCAGCAAGAAAGGGACAGGGGGTGGCTACACCTTC CASKKGTGGGYTF
TRBD2 TRBJ2-1 NA TRBV2 TGTGCCAGCAGTGAATCGTTAGCGGGGTCCTACAATGAGCAGTTCTTC CASSESLAGSYNEQFF
TRBD2 TRBJ2-1 NA TRBV5-1 TGCGCCAGCAGCTTGGCGGGAGGGCCGGGAAATGAGCAGTTCTTC CASSLAGGPGNEQFF
NA TRBJ1-2 NA TRBV2 TGTGCCAGCAGTGAGCAGGGGACCAACTACGGCTACACCTTC CASSEQGTNYGYTF
NA TRBJ2-1 NA TRBV12-5 TGTGCTAGTGCATTAATGACAGGAGACAATGAGCAGTTCTTC CASALMTGDNEQFF
TRBD2 TRBJ2-3 NA TRBV6-5 TGTGCCAGCAGGGGTAATAGCGGGGGGGCCTCGCCGCAGTATTTT CASRGNSGGASPQYF
NA TRBJ1-1 few TRBV19 TGTGCCAGTAGTATACGGGAGAACACTGAAGCTTTCTTT CASSIRENTEAFF
TRBD1 TRBJ2-7 NA TRBV5-4 TGTGCCAGCAGCTTAGGGGGACAGACCTACGAGCAGTACTTC CASSLGGQTYEQYF
TRBD2 TRBJ2-7 NA TRBV5-1 TGCGCCAGCTTTGAAGAGGTCGGGGGGGAGCAGTACTTC CASFEEVGGEQYF
NA TRBJ1-1 NA TRBV19 TGTGCCAGTAGTGGACAGATTAACACTGAAGCTTTCTTT CASSGQINTEAFF
NA TRBJ2-7 once TRBV7-2 TGTGCCAGCAGCTACCCCGGGATAACCTACGAGCAGTACTTC CASSYPGITYEQYF
NA TRBJ2-6 NA TRBV2 TGTGCCAGCAGTGAAATTAGCGTTCTTGGGGCCAACGTCCTGACTTTC CASSEISVLGANVLTF
NA TRBJ2-1 few TRBV5-1 TGCGCCAGCAGCTTGGCCGCTAGCGCCAATGAGCAGTTCTTC CASSLAASANEQFF
NA TRBJ1-2 NA TRBV28 TGTGCCAGCAGTTCGGGGTATGGCTACACCTTC CASSSGYGYTF
NA TRBJ1-6 once TRBV28 TGTGCCAGCAGTTCTCGATATGAGACAGGAAATTCACCCCTCCACTTT CASSSRYETGNSPLHF
NA TRBJ2-7 NA TRBV7-9 TGTGCCAGCACCCCGGGGAGCTCTCTTTACGAGCAGTACTTC CASTPGSSLYEQYF
NA TRBJ2-7 NA TRBV21-1 TGTGCCAGCAGCAAAGGGGGACTAGGGTCGCTTCTCTCCTACGAGCAGTACTTC CASSKGGLGSLLSYEQYF
TRBD1 TRBJ2-7 NA TRBV29-1 TGCAGCGTGGATACGGGACAGGGACTATTCTACGAGCAGTACTTC CSVDTGQGLFYEQYF
TRBD1 TRBJ2-7 NA TRBV7-9 TGTGCCAGCAGCCTCCGGGACAGGGGTTCCTTCGAGCAGTACTTC CASSLRDRGSFEQYF
TRBD2 TRBJ2-5 NA TRBV13 TGTGCCACCAAGGGACTAGCGGAAGAGACCCAGTACTTC CATKGLAEETQYF
TRBD2 TRBJ2-5 NA TRBV2 TGTGCCAGCAGTGACGGGCGGGAGCGGGGGGCCTCGGAGACCCAGTACTTC CASSDGRERGASETQYF
NA TRBJ1-6 once TRBV7-2 TGTGCCAGCAGCTTATCTTCGGTTGAGGATTCACCCCTCCACTTT CASSLSSVEDSPLHF
TRBD1 TRBJ2-7 NA TRBV27 TGTGCCAGCAGTCCCGACAGGGGCTACGAGCAGTACTTC CASSPDRGYEQYF
NA TRBJ2-3 few TRBV14 TGTGCCAGCAGCCAAGGCTCCCTGTCAGGAACAGATACGCAGTATTTT CASSQGSLSGTDTQYF
TRBD1 TRBJ1-1 NA TRBV2 TGTGCCAGCAGTAAAAACACAGGGGGAACCCGGAACACTGAAGCTTTCTTT CASSKNTGGTRNTEAFF
TRBD1 TRBJ2-2 NA TRBV11-2 TGTGCCAGCAGCCTGGGACAGGGGAACACCGGGGAGCTGTTTTTT CASSLGQGNTGELFF
NA TRBJ2-3 NA TRBV28 TGTGCCAGCAGTATCGGGGGGCCGGGCACGCAGTATTTT CASSIGGPGTQYF
TRBD2 TRBJ2-1 NA TRBV4-1 TGCGCCAGCAGCCAAATCCCGGGACTAGCGATTGGTGAGCAGTTCTTC CASSQIPGLAIGEQFF
TRBD2 TRBJ2-5 NA TRBV5-1 TGCGCCAGCAGCTTGGAAGTTCCCACTAGCGGGATGGAGACCCAGTACTTC CASSLEVPTSGMETQYF
NA TRBJ1-1 NA TRBV30 TGTGCCTGGAGTGGGTCAGGGGCTGGAGCTTTCTTT CAWSGSGAGAFF